This TCR beta chain appears in the sequencing data of a study of blood T cell repertoires in COVID-19. Across the whole study: PBMCs, B-cell-depleted T cells, or T cells provided the cDNA or gDNA that made up the material.

Germline CDR1 MDHEN, CDR2 SYDVKM. The CDR3 sequence is 16 residues long. The V segment lost 5 bases and the J segment 5 bases; nucleotides outside the gene matches: 8. Only in-frame clones appear in the TCRdb table, and some are missing; sequencing was by immunoSEQ multiplex PCR. The sample has roughly 240,000 clones; 83% are singletons. Study members were between 18 and 89 years old and lived in 24 US regions. Cohorts were determined from participant-reported clinical history. Up to 2 weeks before entering the study, exposed participants had met a COVID-19 case. V usage is TRBV28 and J usage is TRBJ2-1, with 11 bases lining up with TRBD2. This receptor was obtained from a woman in her thirties or forties who had been exposed to COVID-19. Sequenced input: PBMCs or T cells enriched from blood (not recorded which). CDR3 sequence reads: CASSRAGLAGNNEQFF. CDR3 bases: TGTGCCAGCAGTCGCGCCGGACTAGCGGGCAACAATGAGCAGTTCTTC.